The clone carrying this TCR beta chain was counted between two and nine times. The CDR3 regions of TCR beta were amplified from RNA transcripts. TCR CDR3 underwent first-round RT-PCR with the HTBI primer set. TCRdb reprocessed the multiplex PCR reads via MiXCR and lists one record per CDR3 protein. The sample lists about 400,000 distinct CDR3 sequences; around 15% were seen once. These data originate in a study of T cells in Graves' hyperthyroidism and ophthalmopathy. Study-level information: Blood from the periphery was taken at initial diagnosis, before any treatment.

Each 10 ml fresh peripheral blood draw supplied the PBMCs. CDR1 is LNHNV, CDR2 YYDKDF, per germline (reference sequence). The V end was cut by 0 bases, the J end by 7 bases, with 25 bases between. The CDR3 consists of 20 residues. The sequence came from a woman between 25 and 40 years old with Graves' ophthalmopathy. The material sequenced was blood. The chain carries TRBV15 and TRBJ1-6; D is undetermined. CDR3 loop: CATSRDFLKEAGSWNSPLHF. CDR3 nucleotide sequence: TGTGCCACCAGCAGAGATTTTTTGAAGGAGGCCGGGAGCTGGAATTCACCCCTCCACTTT. The full variable domain, its missing parts supplied by reference TRBV15 and TRBJ1-6, is DAMVIQNPRYQVTQFGKPVTLSCSQTLNHNVMYWYQQKSSQAPKLLFHYYDKDFNNEADTPDNFQSRRPNTSFCFLDIRSPGLGDTAMYLCATSRDFLKEAGSWNSPLHFGNGTRLTVT.